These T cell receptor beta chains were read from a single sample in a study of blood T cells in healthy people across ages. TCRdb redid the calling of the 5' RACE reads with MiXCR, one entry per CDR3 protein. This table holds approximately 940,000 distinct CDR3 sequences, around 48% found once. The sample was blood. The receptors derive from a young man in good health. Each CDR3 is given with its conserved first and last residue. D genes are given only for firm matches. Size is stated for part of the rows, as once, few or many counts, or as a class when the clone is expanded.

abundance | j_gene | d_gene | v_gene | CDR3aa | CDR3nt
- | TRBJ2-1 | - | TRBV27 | CASSFGPGPYYNEQFF | TGTGCCAGCAGTTTCGGACCCGGGCCCTATTACAATGAGCAGTTCTTC
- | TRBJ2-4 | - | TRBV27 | CASSLNRAEDIQYF | TGTGCCAGCAGTCTAAACCGGGCCGAGGACATTCAGTACTTC
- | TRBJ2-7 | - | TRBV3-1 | CASSHPPSSYEQYF | TGTGCCAGCAGCCATCCGCCCAGTTCCTACGAGCAGTACTTC
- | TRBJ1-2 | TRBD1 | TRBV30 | CAWSLGQNYGYTF | TGTGCCTGGAGTCTGGGACAGAACTATGGCTACACCTTC
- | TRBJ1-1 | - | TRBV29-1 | CSVGKRGGGTEAFF | TGCAGCGTTGGAAAACGGGGCGGTGGTACTGAAGCTTTCTTT
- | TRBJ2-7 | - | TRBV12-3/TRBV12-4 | CASATGIHEQYF | TGTGCCAGCGCAACAGGGATCCACGAGCAGTACTTC
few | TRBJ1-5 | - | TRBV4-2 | CASSRQNSNQPQHF | TGTGCCAGCAGCCGACAGAACAGCAATCAGCCCCAGCATTTT
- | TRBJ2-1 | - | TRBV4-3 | CASSQDQVSYNGQFF | TGCGCCAGCAGTCAAGATCAGGTTTCCTACAATGGGCAGTTCTTC
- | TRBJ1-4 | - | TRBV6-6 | CASSPPPTNEKLFF | TGTGCCAGCAGTCCGCCCCCAACTAATGAAAAACTGTTTTTT
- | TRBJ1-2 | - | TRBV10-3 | CAISGRTDNYGYTF | TGTGCCATCAGTGGCAGGACTGATAACTATGGCTACACCTTC
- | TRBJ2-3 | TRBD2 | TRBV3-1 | CASSQDSGTNTDTQYF | TGTGCCAGCAGCCAAGACTCCGGGACTAACACAGATACGCAGTATTTT
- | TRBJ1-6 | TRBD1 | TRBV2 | CASSVTGDNYNSPLHF | TGTGCCAGCAGTGTGACAGGGGATAACTATAATTCACCCCTCCACTTT
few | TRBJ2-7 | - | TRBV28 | CASSAAQETYEQYF | TGTGCCAGCAGTGCCGCACAGGAGACCTACGAGCAGTACTTC
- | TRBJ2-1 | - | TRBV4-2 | CASSQDGEGGINEQFF | TGTGCCAGCAGCCAAGATGGGGAAGGAGGCATTAATGAGCAGTTCTTC
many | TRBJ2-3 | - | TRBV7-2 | CASSLVGQQRTDTQYF | TGTGCCAGCAGCTTAGTGGGCCAACAACGCACAGATACGCAGTATTTT
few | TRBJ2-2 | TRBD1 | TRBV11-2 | CASSLVGQGPNTGELFF | TGTGCCAGCAGCTTAGTTGGACAGGGCCCAAACACCGGGGAGCTGTTTTTT
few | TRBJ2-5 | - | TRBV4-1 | CASSANDAGGGPQETQYF | TGCGCCAGCAGCGCGAACGACGCTGGTGGCGGCCCCCAAGAGACCCAGTACTTC
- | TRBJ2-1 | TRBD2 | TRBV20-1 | CSARELAGDYNEQFF | TGCAGTGCTAGAGAACTAGCGGGGGACTACAATGAGCAGTTCTTC
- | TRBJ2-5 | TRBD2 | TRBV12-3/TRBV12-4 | CASSSGGVETQYF | TGTGCCAGCAGTTCGGGGGGGGTGGAGACCCAGTACTTC
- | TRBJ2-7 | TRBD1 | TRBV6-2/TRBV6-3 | CASRPGQVGYEQYF | TGTGCCAGCAGACCCGGACAGGTCGGCTACGAGCAGTACTTC
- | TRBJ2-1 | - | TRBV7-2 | CASSYHRTDNEQFF | TGTGCCAGCAGCTACCATAGGACAGACAATGAGCAGTTCTTC
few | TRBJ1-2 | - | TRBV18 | CASSPTDRQAYGYTF | TGTGCCAGCTCACCCACCGACCGCCAGGCCTATGGCTACACCTTC
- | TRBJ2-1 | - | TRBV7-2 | CASSLETGNEQFF | TGTGCCAGCAGCTTAGAAACAGGCAATGAGCAGTTCTTC
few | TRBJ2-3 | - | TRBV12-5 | CASGLVNREGSTDTQYF | TGTGCTAGTGGTTTGGTAAACAGGGAAGGTAGCACAGATACGCAGTATTTT
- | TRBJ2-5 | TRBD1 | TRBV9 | CASSVDREGTQYF | TGTGCCAGCAGCGTCGACAGGGAAGGGACCCAGTACTTC
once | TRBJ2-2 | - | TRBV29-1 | CSVANSANTGELFF | TGCAGCGTTGCTAACTCCGCGAACACCGGGGAGCTGTTTTTT
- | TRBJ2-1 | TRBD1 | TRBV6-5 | CASTALGTGFIDEQFF | TGTGCCAGCACCGCCCTCGGGACAGGGTTTATAGATGAGCAGTTCTTC
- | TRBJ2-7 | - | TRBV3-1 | CASSHYYEQYF | TGTGCCAGCAGCCACTACTACGAGCAGTACTTC
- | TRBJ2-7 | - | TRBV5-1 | CASSLEGTGPYEQYF | TGCGCCAGCAGCTTGGAAGGGACGGGACCCTACGAGCAGTACTTC
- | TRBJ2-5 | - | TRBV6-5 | CASSKGQGTQYF | TGTGCCAGCAGTAAGGGTCAGGGGACCCAGTACTTC
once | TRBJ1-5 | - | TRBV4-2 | CVSSQETAGRNNQPQHF | TGTGTCAGCAGCCAAGAGACGGCTGGTCGGAACAATCAGCCCCAGCATTTT
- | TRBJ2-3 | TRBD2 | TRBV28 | CASTGGLAGGPRTDTQYF | TGTGCCAGCACCGGCGGGCTAGCGGGGGGGCCGCGAACAGATACGCAGTATTTT
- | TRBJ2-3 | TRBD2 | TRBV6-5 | CASSSTSGGAFTGTQYF | TGTGCCAGCAGTTCTACTAGCGGGGGGGCTTTCACAGGTACGCAGTATTTT
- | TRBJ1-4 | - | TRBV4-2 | CASSQDRGGVGEKLFF | TGTGCCAGCAGCCAAGATAGAGGAGGGGTGGGCGAAAAACTGTTTTTT
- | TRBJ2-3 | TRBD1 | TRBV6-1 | CASSETRTGDTDTQYF | TGTGCCAGCAGTGAAACCCGGACAGGGGACACAGATACGCAGTATTTT
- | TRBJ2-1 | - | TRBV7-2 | CASSPFDEQFF | TGTGCCAGCAGCCCCTTTGATGAGCAGTTCTTC
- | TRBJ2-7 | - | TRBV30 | CAWSPGNYYEQYF | TGTGCCTGGAGTCCAGGAAACTACTACGAGCAGTACTTC